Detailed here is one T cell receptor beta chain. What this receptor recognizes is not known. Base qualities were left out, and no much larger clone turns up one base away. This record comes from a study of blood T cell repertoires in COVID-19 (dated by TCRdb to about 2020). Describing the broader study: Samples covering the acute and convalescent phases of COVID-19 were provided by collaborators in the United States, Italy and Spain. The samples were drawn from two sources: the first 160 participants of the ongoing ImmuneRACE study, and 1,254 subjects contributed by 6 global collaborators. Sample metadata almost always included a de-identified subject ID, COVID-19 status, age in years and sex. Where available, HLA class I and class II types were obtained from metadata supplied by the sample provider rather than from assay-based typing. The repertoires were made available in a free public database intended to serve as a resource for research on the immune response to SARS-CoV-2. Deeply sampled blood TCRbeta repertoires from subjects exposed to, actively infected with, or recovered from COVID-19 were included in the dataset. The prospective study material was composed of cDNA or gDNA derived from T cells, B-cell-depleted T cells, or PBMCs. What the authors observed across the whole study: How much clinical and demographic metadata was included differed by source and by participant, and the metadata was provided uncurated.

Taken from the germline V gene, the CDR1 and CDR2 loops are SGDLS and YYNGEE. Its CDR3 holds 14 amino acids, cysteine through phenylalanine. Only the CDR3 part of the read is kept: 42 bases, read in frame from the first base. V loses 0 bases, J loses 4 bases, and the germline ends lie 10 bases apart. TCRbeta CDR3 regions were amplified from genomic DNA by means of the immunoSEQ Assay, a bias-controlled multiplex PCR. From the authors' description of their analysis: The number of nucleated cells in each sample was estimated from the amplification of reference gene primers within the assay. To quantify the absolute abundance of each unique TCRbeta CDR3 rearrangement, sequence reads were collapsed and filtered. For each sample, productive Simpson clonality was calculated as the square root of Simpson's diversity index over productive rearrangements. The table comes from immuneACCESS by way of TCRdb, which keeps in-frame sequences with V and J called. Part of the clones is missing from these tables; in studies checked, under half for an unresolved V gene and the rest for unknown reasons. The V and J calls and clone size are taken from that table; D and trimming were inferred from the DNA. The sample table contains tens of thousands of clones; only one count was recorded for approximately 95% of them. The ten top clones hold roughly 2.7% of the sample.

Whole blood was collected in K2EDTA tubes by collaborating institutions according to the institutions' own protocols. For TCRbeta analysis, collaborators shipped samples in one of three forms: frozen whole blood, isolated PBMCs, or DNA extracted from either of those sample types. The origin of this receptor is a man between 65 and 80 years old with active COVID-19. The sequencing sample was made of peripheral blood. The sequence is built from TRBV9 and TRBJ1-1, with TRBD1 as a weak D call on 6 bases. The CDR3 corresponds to CASSVVRGTTEAFF. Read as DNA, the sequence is TGTGCCAGCAGCGTAGTAAGGGGGACCACTGAAGCTTTCTTT. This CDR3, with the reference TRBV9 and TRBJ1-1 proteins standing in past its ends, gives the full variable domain DSGVTQTPKHLITATGQRVTLRCSPRSGDLSVYWYQQSLDQGLQFLIQYYNGEERAKGNILERFSAQQFPDLHSELNLSSLELGDSALYFCASSVVRGTTEAFFGQGTRLTVV.